This entry lists 25 T cell receptor beta chains sequenced from one sample in a study of blood T cell repertoires in COVID-19. The data were produced by immunoSEQ multiplex PCR, yet TCRdb's version contains in-frame clones alone and is incomplete. In the table there are about 150,000 clones, about 85% of which are singletons. The sample comprised PBMCs or T cells enriched from blood (not recorded which). Receptor source: a woman aged 40 to 50 who had been exposed to COVID-19.

The chain employs TRBV24-1 and TRBJ1-6; D perhaps matches TRBD1 (6 bases). Germline loops: CDR1 KGHDR, CDR2 SFDVKD. Trimming took 8 bases from V and 10 from J, leaving 14 bases between them. The CDR3 loop spans 13 amino acids. CDR3 residues: CATTPGVYSPLHF. CDR3 in DNA: TGTGCCACCACCCCAGGGGTATACTCACCCCTCCACTTT.

The chain combines TRBV10-1 with TRBJ2-1, with D perhaps matching TRBD1 (5 bases). Germline lookup yields CDR1 WNHNN and CDR2 SYGVQD (reference sequence). V was cut by 0 bases and J by 4 bases, with 7 bases left in between. The CDR3 length is 14 residues. Here the CDR3 reads CASSESGAYNEQFF. CDR3 DNA: TGCGCCAGCAGTGAGTCAGGGGCATACAATGAGCAGTTCTTC.

The rearrangement joins TRBV19 to TRBJ2-1, with D possibly matching TRBD2 (5 bases). The CDR3 length is 15 residues. V lost 5 bases to trimming and J lost 8 bases, with 19 bases between them. Germline CDR1 LNHDA, CDR2 SQIVND (reference sequence). The CDR3 protein is CASSESGPGWYEQFF. As DNA, the CDR3 is TGTGCCAGTAGTGAAAGCGGCCCCGGTTGGTATGAGCAGTTCTTC. Full variable domain (remainder filled in from reference TRBV19 and TRBJ2-1): DGGITQSPKYLFRKEGQNVTLSCEQNLNHDAMYWYRQDPGQGLRLIYYSQIVNDFQKGDIAEGYSVSREKKESFPLTVTSAQKNPTAFYLCASSESGPGWYEQFFGPGTRLTVL.

The chain carries TRBV15 and TRBJ2-7; D gene uncertain. CDR3 length equals 13 residues. The V end lost 5 bases, the J end lost 2 bases, and 10 bases lay between the germline ends. Germline CDR1 reads LNHNV; CDR2 reads YYDKDF (reference sequence). CDR3: CATSFDKPYEQYF. The CDR3 coding sequence is TGTGCCACCAGCTTCGACAAGCCCTACGAGCAGTACTTC.

This clone was found once. The chain combines TRBV7-2 with TRBJ1-5, with 9 positions matching TRBD1. The junction had 3 bases not matched to a gene; V was cut back by 8 bases and J by 4 bases. CDR1 is SGHTA and CDR2 is FQGNSA in the germline V gene. This CDR3 region has 13 residues. CDR3: CASGQGINQPQHF. CDR3 in DNA: TGTGCCAGCGGACAGGGGATTAATCAGCCCCAGCATTTT.

V is TRBV7-6 and J is TRBJ1-4; 7 nucleotides agree with TRBD1. The CDR3 has 16 amino acids. Germline loops: CDR1 SGHVS, CDR2 FNYEAQ. The V segment lost 1 base and the J segment 8 bases; nucleotides outside the gene matches: 10. CDR3 residues: CASSLEETGFGEKLFF. The CDR3 DNA reads TGTGCCAGCAGCTTAGAGGAGACAGGGTTCGGGGAAAAACTGTTTTTT.

For the CDR3, the DNA is TGTGCCAGCAGCGATCAGAACAGGGGTGAAGCTTTCTTT. Residues: CASSDQNRGEAFF. The chain links TRBV14 to TRBJ1-1; TRBD1 matches 7 bases. Per the germline V gene, CDR1 is SGHDN and CDR2 is FVKESK. This CDR3 has 13 residues. V was pared by 5 bases and J by 7 bases, with 7 bases of the junction left unmatched.

The DNA of the CDR3 is TGTGCCAGCAGCTTAGCGGCGGGGACTGAAGCTTTCTTT. Amino acid sequence: CASSLAAGTEAFF. The rearrangement uses TRBV7-2 and TRBJ1-1; D remains ambiguous. V was pared by 0 bases and J by 5 bases, with 7 bases between. The CDR3 covers 13 residues. Germline V gene data show CDR1 as SGHTA and CDR2 as FQGNSA. The full variable domain, rest sourced from reference TRBV7-2 and TRBJ1-1, is GAGVSQSPSNKVTEKGKDVELRCDPISGHTALYWYRQSLGQGLEFLIYFQGNSAPDKSGLPSDRFSAERTGGSVSTLTIQRTQQEDSAVYLCASSLAAGTEAFFGQGTRLTVV.

The chain is built from TRBV6-5 and TRBJ1-3, with D uncertain. The CDR3 has 12 amino acids. V was pared by 10 bases and J by 5 bases, with 12 bases between. The germline V gene has CDR1 MNHEY and CDR2 SVGAGI. This CDR3 reads CAIRADRNTIYF. The CDR3 DNA reads as TGTGCCATCCGCGCCGACAGAAACACCATATATTTT.

This clone was seen a handful of times. The chain is built from TRBV4-1 and TRBJ1-5, with 8 nucleotides matching TRBD1. The CDR3 is 15 residues long. Germline lookup yields CDR1 MGHRA and CDR2 YSYEKL. V lost 2 bases, J lost 7 bases, and 7 bases stayed unmatched. The DNA for the CDR3 is TGCGCCAGCAGCCAATTAGGACAGGGCGAGCAGCCCCAGCATTTT. This encodes CASSQLGQGEQPQHF.

The V gene is TRBV5-1, the J gene TRBJ2-1; TRBD2 matches 7 bases. The germline gives CDR1 SGHRS, CDR2 YFSETQ. The CDR3 is 16 amino acids. Trimming removed 4 bases from V and 4 bases from J; junction bases left unmatched: 11. CDR3 sequence (DNA): TGCGCCAGCAGCGCGAAGCAGCGGGGAGGATACAATGAGCAGTTCTTC. It codes for CASSAKQRGGYNEQFF.

Here the CDR3 reads CASSLARDLLADTQYF. The CDR3 DNA is TGCGCCAGCAGCTTGGCACGGGATCTCCTCGCAGATACGCAGTATTTT. The chain links TRBV5-1 to TRBJ2-3; perhaps TRBD2 as D (5 bases). Looked up from germline, CDR1 is SGHRS and CDR2 is YFSETQ. The CDR3 length is 16 residues. V was shortened by 0 bases and J by 4 bases, with 15 bases between the two germline ends. The variable domain in full, completed from reference TRBV5-1 and TRBJ2-3, reads KAGVTQTPRYLIKTRGQQVTLSCSPISGHRSVSWYQQTPGQGLQFLFEYFSETQRNKGNFPGRFSGRQFSNSRSEMNVSTLELGDSALYLCASSLARDLLADTQYFGPGTRLTVL.

The rearrangement joins TRBV25-1 to TRBJ1-1; 7 bases map to TRBD1. The ends lost 6 bases at V and 11 bases at J; junction bases unmatched: 6. The CDR3 is made up of 11 amino acids. CDR1 is MGHDK and CDR2 is SYGVNS in the germline V gene. In nucleotides, the CDR3 is TGTGCCAGCAGGGTTGGGACAGCTGCTTTCTTT. Translating it yields CASRVGTAAFF.

This chain joins TRBV5-4 and TRBJ2-6; the D gene is possibly TRBD1 (6 bases). The CDR3 consists of 17 residues. Germline V gene data show CDR1 as SGHNT and CDR2 as YYREEE (reference sequence). V shed 3 bases and J shed 2 bases, with 15 bases lying between them. CDR3 sequence reads: CASSSGTPRAGANVLTF. The CDR3 nucleotides read TGTGCCAGCAGCTCCGGGACACCTCGGGCTGGGGCCAACGTCCTGACTTTC.

V usage is TRBV5-5 and J usage is TRBJ1-5; D possibly corresponds to TRBD1 (6 bases). Germline V gene data show CDR1 as SGHKS and CDR2 as YYEKEE (reference sequence). The CDR3 sequence is 14 residues long. Trimming removed 2 bases from V and 4 bases from J, with 10 bases in between. This CDR3 is CASSFGQPNQPQHF. The CDR3 coding sequence is TGTGCCAGCAGCTTTGGACAGCCTAATCAGCCCCAGCATTTT.

The chain uses TRBV27 and TRBJ2-3; 7 bases agree with TRBD2. Germline CDR1 MNHEY, CDR2 SMNVEV (reference sequence). The V gene end was trimmed by 2 bases and the J gene end by 0 bases; junction bases not matched to a gene: 8. CDR3 size: 17 residues. CDR3: CASSLGGGPSSTDTQYF. The CDR3 DNA reads TGTGCCAGCAGTTTAGGGGGAGGGCCCTCTAGCACAGATACGCAGTATTTT.

This chain links TRBV9 with TRBJ2-7; 9 positions match TRBD1. Germline CDR1 is SGDLS and CDR2 is YYNGEE. V trimming: 3 bases; J trimming: 5 bases; junction bases outside the gene matches: 9. The length of the CDR3 is 15 residues. The CDR3 DNA reads TGTGCCAGCAGCGCTGGAGGGACAGGGATCCACGAGCAGTACTTC. Its translation: CASSAGGTGIHEQYF.

This chain uses TRBV11-2 with TRBJ1-4; D remains ambiguous. Trimming cost V 3 bases and J 7 bases, with 6 bases left between them. Germline CDR1 and CDR2: SGHAT and FQNNGV. The CDR3 sequence is 12 residues long. The chain's CDR3 is CASSFNLEKLFF. In DNA form, the CDR3 reads TGTGCCAGCAGCTTTAATCTTGAAAAACTGTTTTTT. The entire variable domain, with the rest obtained from reference TRBV11-2 and TRBJ1-4, is as follows: EAGVAQSPRYKIIEKRQSVAFWCNPISGHATLYWYQQILGQGPKLLIQFQNNGVVDDSQLPKDRFSAERLKGVDSTLKIQPAKLEDSAVYLCASSFNLEKLFFGSGTQLSVL.

The CDR3 loop is CASRLRTGQQPQHF. CDR3 DNA sequence: TGTGCCAGCAGGCTTCGGACAGGGCAGCAGCCCCAGCATTTT. This chain links TRBV27 with TRBJ1-5; 8 bases agree with TRBD1. The CDR3 contains 14 residues. Germline lookup yields CDR1 MNHEY and CDR2 SMNVEV (reference sequence). V was pared by 6 bases and J by 7 bases, with 8 bases of the junction left unmatched.

The CDR3 sequence: CASSVTGDGELFF. DNA of the CDR3: TGTGCCAGCAGCGTTACAGGGGACGGGGAGCTGTTTTTT. This sequence joins TRBV7-2 and TRBJ2-2; TRBD1 matches at 7 bases. This CDR3 has 13 amino acids. Losses at the gene ends were 5 bases for V and 7 bases for J; bases not matched to a gene: 4. The V gene's germline CDR1 is SGHTA and CDR2 FQGNSA.

This clone was seen more than once but under ten times. The chain joins TRBV4-1 to TRBJ1-1; D gene unclear. Germline V gene sequence: CDR1 MGHRA, CDR2 YSYEKL. Trimming shortened V by 1 base and J by 1 base, and 7 bases separated the two germline ends. The CDR3 contains 14 residues. CDR3 coding DNA: TGCGCCAGCAGCCAAGCCGGGGAGAACACTGAAGCTTTCTTT. This sequence encodes CASSQAGENTEAFF.

This clone appeared a few times. The CDR3 here is CASSIDGISPEQYF. CDR3 nucleotide sequence: TGTGCCAGCAGTATAGACGGGATCTCCCCCGAGCAGTACTTC. The chain uses TRBV6-2 or TRBV6-3 and TRBJ2-7, with D tentatively TRBD2 (5 bases). V shed 5 bases and J shed 6 bases, with 17 bases lying between them. Germline CDR1 is MNHEY and CDR2 is SVGEGT. This CDR3 has 14 amino acids.

The genes are TRBV5-1 and TRBJ1-6; maybe TRBD1 (6 bases). Germline V gives CDR1 SGHRS, CDR2 YFSETQ. The CDR3 consists of 14 residues. V gave up 0 bases and J gave up 10 bases, with 11 bases separating them. Written as DNA, the CDR3 is TGCGCCAGCAGCTTGGCCGACAGGCGGTCACCCCTCCACTTT. This gives the protein CASSLADRRSPLHF.

The rearrangement links TRBV10-2 to TRBJ2-1, with D unclear. The ends were cut back, 6 bases at V and 0 bases at J, with 6 bases in the middle. The CDR3 runs to 13 residues. Germline assignment: CDR1 WSHSY and CDR2 SAAADI. As DNA, the CDR3 is TGCGCCAGCAGGAGTGACTCCTACAATGAGCAGTTCTTC. Translated, it gives CASRSDSYNEQFF.

The rearrangement uses TRBV27 and TRBJ2-7; D is perhaps TRBD1 (5 bases). The CDR3 consists of 14 residues. Per the germline V gene, CDR1 is MNHEY and CDR2 is SMNVEV (reference sequence). Trimming removed 3 bases at V and 6 bases at J, with 15 bases between. The CDR3 is CASSLGQGMVEQYF. The CDR3 DNA follows: TGTGCCAGCAGTTTGGGGCAGGGTATGGTCGAGCAGTACTTC.